This section outlines one T cell receptor beta chain sequence together with its context. Its antigen is unknown. The length of the CDR3 is 13 residues. Trimming pared 3 bases from V and 4 bases from J, leaving 10 bases between. CDR1 is SGDLS and CDR2 is YYNGEE in the germline V gene. TCRdb's table, derived via immunoSEQ multiplex PCR, lists solely in-frame clones and lacks some. The sample comprises approximately 65,000 clones, approximately 97% of which are singletons, and around 2.2% rests with the top ten. These data belong to a study of cytomegalovirus exposure and HLA in healthy donors. General study findings and limits: Diagnosis of cytomegalovirus status made by the classifier reportedly showed high specificity and sensitivity. Later, an analysis found that TCR clusters from the first cohort tended to co-occur in the 130 or so validation repertoires. The study put 150 to 200 TCR beta chains on its list as cytomegalovirus-associated.

Sample: PBMCs. The TCR was taken from a young man in good health and CMV-seronegative. The rearrangement joins TRBV9 to TRBJ1-1; maybe TRBD1 (6 bases). CDR3 sequence: CASSAQGFTEAFF. CDR3 nucleotides: TGTGCCAGCAGCGCCCAGGGGTTCACTGAAGCTTTCTTT.